What follows are 20 T cell receptor beta chains derived from one specimen sequenced in a study of blood T cell repertoires in COVID-19. Assay used: immunoSEQ multiplex PCR; TCRdb lists only in-frame clones, some missing. The sample yields some 120,000 clones, 88% seen once. What was sequenced was peripheral blood. Receptors originate from a woman between 45 and 60 years old with active or convalescent COVID-19.

This sequence joins TRBV21-1 and TRBJ2-7; the table gives TRBD2 as D, unverified against the DNA. TRBV21-1 is given as a pseudogene. The CDR3 runs to 14 residues. The DNA for the CDR3 is TGTGCCAGCAGCAAAGAGACTACCCCCTACGAGCAGTACTTC. Translation gives CASSKETTPYEQYF.

This chain uses TRBV7-8 with TRBJ1-3; no reliable D call. V lost 5 bases and J lost 1, with 18 bases in between. The CDR3 spans 17 residues. In germline, CDR1 is SGHVS, CDR2 FQNEAQ. The CDR3 DNA sequence: TGTGCCAGCAGCGATACCTACCTCGGGAGTTCTGGAAACACCATATATTTT. It encodes CASSDTYLGSSGNTIYF.

The V gene is TRBV6-5, the J gene TRBJ2-7, with D possibly TRBD2 on 5 matching bases. Per the germline V gene, CDR1 is MNHEY and CDR2 is SVGAGI. The CDR3 is 15 residues long. Trimming cost V 4 bases and J 0 bases, with 13 bases left between them. CDR3 DNA sequence: TGTGCCAGCAGTTGGACTTGGGGTCCCTCCTACGAGCAGTACTTC. Protein: CASSWTWGPSYEQYF.

The table lists this clone with a few counts. The chain is built from TRBV30 and TRBJ2-1, with 9 bases identical to TRBD2. The ends lost 3 bases at V and 9 bases at J; junction bases unmatched: 9. Germline V gene sequence: CDR1 GTSNPN, CDR2 SVGIG (reference sequence). This CDR3 region has 14 residues. The CDR3 nucleotides read TGTGCCTGGAGAAGGGCGGGAGGGCCCCCTGAGCAGTTCTTC. Protein product: CAWRRAGGPPEQFF.

This clone was seen only a few times. The chain couples TRBV28 to TRBJ1-5; the match to TRBD1 covers 7 bases. Germline CDR1 and CDR2: MDHEN and SYDVKM. V lost 7 bases and J lost 6; bases outside the gene matches: 9. The CDR3 consists of 14 residues. CDR3 amino acids: CASNRQGNVQPQHF. The CDR3 DNA sequence: TGTGCCAGCAATAGACAGGGCAACGTTCAGCCCCAGCATTTT.

The gene calls are TRBV7-2 and TRBJ2-1; the D gene is possibly TRBD2 (6 bases). CDR1 is SGHTA and CDR2 is FQGNSA in the germline V gene. V gave up 8 bases and J gave up 5 bases, with 13 bases separating them. This CDR3 spans 13 amino acids. Written as DNA, the CDR3 is TGTGCCAGCCAGCGGGCCTCTAACAATGAGCAGTTCTTC. This sequence encodes CASQRASNNEQFF.

V usage is TRBV5-1 and J usage is TRBJ2-3; possibly TRBD2 for D (6 bases). The V gene lost 2 bases and the J gene lost 2 bases, with 24 bases spanning the gap. CDR1 is SGHRS, CDR2 YFSETQ, per germline. The CDR3 contains 19 residues. CDR3 amino acids: CASSLPNLTRRLDTDTQYF. In nucleotides, the CDR3 is TGCGCCAGCAGCTTACCTAACCTGACTCGCCGACTAGACACAGATACGCAGTATTTT.

V is TRBV9 and J is TRBJ2-3; TRBD2 is a possible D gene (5 bases). Trimming shortened V by 6 bases and J by 1 base, and 18 bases separated the two germline ends. Germline V gene lookup returns CDR1 SGDLS and CDR2 YYNGEE. The CDR3 is 16 residues long. The CDR3: CASTRMGDPGTDTQYF. The CDR3 coding sequence is TGTGCCAGCACTAGAATGGGAGATCCCGGCACAGATACGCAGTATTTT.

CDR3 amino acids: CASSPGGEQYF. In DNA, the CDR3 is TGTGCCAGCAGTCCCGGGGGGGAGCAGTACTTC. The V and J genes are TRBV27 and TRBJ2-7; 7 bases line up with TRBD2. The V gene end was trimmed by 5 bases and the J gene end by 7 bases; junction bases not matched to a gene: 2. Per the germline V gene, CDR1 is MNHEY and CDR2 is SMNVEV (reference sequence). There are 11 residues in the CDR3.

The rearrangement uses TRBV6-1 and TRBJ2-2, with D possibly being TRBD1 (5 bases). V lost 2 bases and J lost 1, with 5 bases in between. The CDR3 length is 14 residues. Germline CDR1 reads MNHNS; CDR2 reads SASEGT. The DNA of the CDR3 is TGTGCCAGCAGTGAACAGGGGAACACCGGGGAGCTGTTTTTT. Its translation: CASSEQGNTGELFF.

CDR3: CSVVGGAGNYEQYF. The CDR3 DNA reads as TGCAGCGTCGTAGGGGGGGCTGGAAACTACGAGCAGTACTTC. This chain links TRBV29-1 with TRBJ2-7, with D perhaps TRBD2 (7 bases). There are 14 residues in the CDR3. Deletions cut 6 bases from V and 3 bases from J, with 18 bases between. Germline V CDR1 and CDR2: SQVTM, ANQGSEA.

The CDR3 protein is CASSSLRQRRETQYF. The CDR3 DNA sequence: TGTGCCAGCAGCTCCCTCCGCCAGCGGAGAGAGACCCAGTACTTC. This sequence joins TRBV11-2 and TRBJ2-5; D possibly corresponds to TRBD2 (5 bases). CDR1 is SGHAT and CDR2 is FQNNGV in the germline V gene. Trimming took 4 bases from V and 4 from J, leaving 16 bases between them. The CDR3 loop spans 15 amino acids.

The chain employs TRBV2 and TRBJ2-7; D unclear. This CDR3 is built from 12 residues. The germline CDR1 and CDR2 sequences are SNHLY and FYNNEI. V was cut by 5 bases and J by 3 bases, with 8 bases left in between. Here the CDR3 DNA reads TGTGCCAGCAGTCCTGGGCGCTACGAGCAGTACTTC. Residues: CASSPGRYEQYF. Based on the CDR3 plus reference TRBV2 and TRBJ2-7, the full variable domain is EPEVTQTPSHQVTQMGQEVILRCVPISNHLYFYWYRQILGQKVEFLVSFYNNEISEKSEIFDDQFSVERPDGSNFTLKIRSTKLEDSAMYFCASSPGRYEQYFGPGTRLTVT.

A word on this clone: Other DNA sequences in this specimen translate into the identical CDR3. This chain links TRBV3-1 (or the pseudogene TRBV3-2) with TRBJ1-2; D uncertain. With 0 bases removed from V and 4 bases from J, the gap between germline ends came to 6 bases. This CDR3 spans 13 amino acids. Germline V gene lookup returns CDR1 LGHDT and CDR2 YNNKEL (reference sequence). CDR3 bases: TGTGCCAGCAGCCAAGATCCTAGCTATGGCTACACCTTC. Translating it yields CASSQDPSYGYTF.

The V gene is TRBV19, the J gene TRBJ2-2; 13 bases align to TRBD2. CDR1 and CDR2 from the germline V gene are LNHDA and SQIVND (reference sequence). The CDR3 has 19 residues. The J segment lost 0 bases and the V segment lost 4 bases, leaving 8 bases of the junction unmatched. CDR3 sequence (DNA): TGTGCCAGTAGTAAAGGACTAGCGGGAGACTTTGCGAACACCGGGGAGCTGTTTTTT. Its translation: CASSKGLAGDFANTGELFF.

The rearrangement links TRBV28 to TRBJ1-3, with D possibly TRBD1 on 6 matching bases. The CDR3 spans 16 residues. Trimming left V 7 bases short and J 0 bases short, with 16 bases between. Germline values: CDR1 MDHEN, CDR2 SYDVKM. The CDR3 nucleotides are TGTGCCAGCACTTACCCCACGGACAGCTCTGGAAACACCATATATTTT. As protein: CASTYPTDSSGNTIYF.

This chain joins TRBV16 and TRBJ1-1; TRBD1 matches at 8 bases. CDR1 and CDR2 from the germline V gene are KGHSY and FQNENV. The CDR3 has 15 residues. V shed 0 bases, J shed 8 bases, and the junction held 8 bases outside the gene matches. The CDR3 spells CASSQSSGQGAEAFF. CDR3 coding DNA: TGTGCCAGCAGCCAATCCTCCGGACAGGGAGCAGAAGCTTTCTTT.

CDR3 amino acids: CASSRRLAGGNYEQYF. The CDR3 region has the DNA TGTGCCAGCAGCCGACGACTAGCGGGAGGGAACTACGAGCAGTACTTC. The gene calls are TRBV5-8 and TRBJ2-7; TRBD2 aligns across 14 bases. Losses at the gene ends were 4 bases for V and 3 bases for J; bases not matched to a gene: 6. Germline V gene data show CDR1 as SGHTS and CDR2 as YDEGEE. The CDR3 covers 16 residues.

The genes are TRBV19 and TRBJ2-1, with 7 bases aligning to TRBD2. Germline CDR1 is LNHDA and CDR2 is SQIVND (reference sequence). This CDR3 region has 15 residues. Unmatched junction bases numbered 4, after V lost 2 bases and J lost 3 bases. The CDR3 DNA reads as TGTGCCAGTAGTATAAGGACTAGTCACTACAATGAGCAGTTCTTC. Its translation is CASSIRTSHYNEQFF. The full variable domain, rest sourced from reference TRBV19 and TRBJ2-1, is DGGITQSPKYLFRKEGQNVTLSCEQNLNHDAMYWYRQDPGQGLRLIYYSQIVNDFQKGDIAEGYSVSREKKESFPLTVTSAQKNPTAFYLCASSIRTSHYNEQFFGPGTRLTVL.

The chain links TRBV9 to TRBJ1-3, with 9 bases identical to TRBD1. The CDR3 length is 17 residues. Per the germline V gene, CDR1 is SGDLS and CDR2 is YYNGEE. The V and J ends lost 0 bases and 4 bases, in that order; junction bases with no gene match: 8. The CDR3 loop is CASSVGGTGTKGNTIYF. The CDR3 DNA is TGTGCCAGCAGCGTAGGCGGGACAGGGACGAAAGGAAACACCATATATTTT.